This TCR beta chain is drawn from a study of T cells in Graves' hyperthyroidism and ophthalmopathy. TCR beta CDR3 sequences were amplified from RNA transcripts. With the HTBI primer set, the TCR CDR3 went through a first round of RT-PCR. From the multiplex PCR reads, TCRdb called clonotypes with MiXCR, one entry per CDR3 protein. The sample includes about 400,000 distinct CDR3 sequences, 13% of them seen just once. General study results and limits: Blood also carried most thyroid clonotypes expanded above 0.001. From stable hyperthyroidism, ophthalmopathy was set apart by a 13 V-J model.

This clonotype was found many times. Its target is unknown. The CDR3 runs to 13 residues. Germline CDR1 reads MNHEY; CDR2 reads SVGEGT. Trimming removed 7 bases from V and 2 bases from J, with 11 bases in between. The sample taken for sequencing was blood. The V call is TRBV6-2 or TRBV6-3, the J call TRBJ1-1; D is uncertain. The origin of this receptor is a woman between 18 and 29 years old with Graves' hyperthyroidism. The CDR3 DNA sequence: TGTGCCAGCATCAACAGATTCAACACTGAAGCTTTCTTT. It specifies CASINRFNTEAFF.